Listed below are T cell receptor beta chains from one sample, sequenced in a study of Graves' ophthalmopathy and Graves' hyperthyroidism. MiXCR, run by TCRdb on the multiplex PCR reads, gives a single entry per CDR3 protein. This sample has 740,000 or so distinct CDR3 sequences, with around 40% found just once. Sample: peripheral blood. The source is an adult man with Graves' ophthalmopathy. Each CDR3 is given with its conserved first and last residue. Each record gives: V gene, D gene, J gene, CDR3 length, clone size, CDR3 DNA, CDR3 protein. A D gene is named only where the DNA matches it firmly. Clone size is given for some rows only: seen once, a few or many times, or a class if the clone is expanded.

TRBV24-1	TRBD1	TRBJ1-5	15	few	TGTGCCAGCTCGATCGGACAGGGGGGTATGCAGCCCCAGCATTTT	CASSIGQGGMQPQHF
TRBV6-6	TRBD1	TRBJ1-2	13	NA	TGTGCCAGCAGTCCGGGGACAGACGATGGCTACACCTTC	CASSPGTDDGYTF
TRBV25-1	NA	TRBJ2-2	14	many	TGTGCCAGCAGTGAAATACAGGCTACCGGGGAGCTGTTTTTT	CASSEIQATGELFF
TRBV7-9	NA	TRBJ1-6	16	many	TGTGCCAGCAGCTCGACCCTCTCCCAATCCAGTTCACCCCTCCACTTT	CASSSTLSQSSSPLHF
TRBV6-2/TRBV6-3	NA	TRBJ2-7	13	few	TGTGCCAGCAGTTACAGGAACTCGTACGAGCAGTACTTC	CASSYRNSYEQYF
TRBV29-1	TRBD1	TRBJ2-3	12	NA	TGCAGCGTGGCCGGGACAGGGAATACGCAGTATTTT	CSVAGTGNTQYF
TRBV2	NA	TRBJ1-6	14	NA	TGTGCCAGCAGTGGAAAGACCTATAATTCACCCCTCCACTTT	CASSGKTYNSPLHF
TRBV10-3	TRBD1	TRBJ2-7	13	few	TGTGCCAGCAGTGAAGCGACAGGGGACGAGCAGTACTTC	CASSEATGDEQYF
TRBV29-1	NA	TRBJ2-7	11	NA	TGCAGCTTGGGGGTTGACTACGAGCAGTACTTC	CSLGVDYEQYF
TRBV7-9	NA	TRBJ1-4	16	NA	TGTGCCAGCAGCTTATCCGGACAAGGAAGACGCGGGGAACTGTTTTTT	CASSLSGQGRRGELFF
TRBV10-3	NA	TRBJ2-7	17	few	TGTGCCATCAGTGAGTCGTTTGGGTCTCGTAGCTCCTACGAGCAGTACTTC	CAISESFGSRSSYEQYF
TRBV7-9	TRBD1	TRBJ2-3	15	NA	TGTGCCAGCAGCTCCCAGGGGGTTTACTCAGATACGCAGTATTTT	CASSSQGVYSDTQYF
TRBV12-3/TRBV12-4	NA	TRBJ1-1	15	few	TGTGCCAGCAGTAAACCGGGGGGGAATGGCACTGAAGCTTTCTTT	CASSKPGGNGTEAFF
TRBV10-3	TRBD1	TRBJ1-4	14	few	TGTGCCAGCAGTTTCCAGACAGGGAGGCAAAAACTGTTTTTT	CASSFQTGRQKLFF
TRBV7-2	NA	TRBJ1-1	14	NA	TGCGCCAGCAGCTTGGTTGGCCAGAACGCTGAAGCTTTCTTT	CASSLVGQNAEAFF
TRBV25-1	NA	TRBJ1-6	13	NA	TGTGCCAGTTTTAGGGACTATAATTCACCCCTCCACTTT	CASFRDYNSPLHF
TRBV7-9	TRBD1	TRBJ2-7	16	many	TGTGCCAGCAGCTCCCCTAACCGGGACAGAGTGTACGAGCAGTACTTC	CASSSPNRDRVYEQYF
TRBV12-3/TRBV12-4	NA	TRBJ2-5	12	many	TGTGCCACCCAAGCGCCACCCGGGATCCAGTACTTC	CATQAPPGIQYF
TRBV20-1	TRBD2	TRBJ2-5	17	NA	TGCAGTGCTAGAGCCGGCGGGTCTAGCGGGAGTGAGAAGACCCAGTACTTC	CSARAGGSSGSEKTQYF
TRBV7-9	TRBD1	TRBJ1-1	16	few	TGTGCCAGCAGCCAAGGGGCAGGGGGTGGGGGCACTGAAGCTTTCTTT	CASSQGAGGGGTEAFF
TRBV2	NA	TRBJ1-1	14	many	TGTGCCAGCAGATATGAGGGGAGGGACACTGAAGCTTTCTTT	CASRYEGRDTEAFF
TRBV15	NA	TRBJ1-2	13	NA	TGTGCCACCAGCAGAGGGGCATACTCTGGCTACACCTTC	CATSRGAYSGYTF
TRBV7-9	NA	TRBJ1-2	14	once	TGTGCCAGCAGCTTAGTTGGGCGTCCCTATGGCTACACCTTC	CASSLVGRPYGYTF
TRBV5-8	TRBD2	TRBJ2-3	17	NA	TGTGCCAGCAGCTTAGTTCCGTGGGGGGGGGGCACAGATACGCAGTATTTT	CASSLVPWGGGTDTQYF
TRBV12-3/TRBV12-4	TRBD1	TRBJ1-1	15	few	TGTGCCAGCACCAGGGGGGGGGCCGTGAACACTGAAGCTTTCTTT	CASTRGGAVNTEAFF
TRBV12-3/TRBV12-4	NA	TRBJ2-7	15	NA	TGTGCCAGCAGTTTAGCTAGACGCTTGAGTTACGAGCAGTACTTC	CASSLARRLSYEQYF
TRBV9	NA	TRBJ2-7	16	few	TGTGCCAGCAGCTCCCGAGAGGGGGAGGCCCCCTACGAGCAGTACTTC	CASSSREGEAPYEQYF
TRBV4-2	NA	TRBJ2-5	17	NA	TGTGCCAGCAGCCAAGGCTTTGCTAGCCTTAGGGAAGAGACCCAGTACTTC	CASSQGFASLREETQYF
TRBV15	NA	TRBJ2-5	12	NA	TGTGCCACCGCCGGGGTCCCAGAGACCCAGTACTTC	CATAGVPETQYF
TRBV7-2	NA	TRBJ1-1	15	NA	TGTGCCAGCAGCTTAGACCCCGGCAGGGCCGCTGAAGCTTTCTTT	CASSLDPGRAAEAFF
TRBV20-1	NA	TRBJ1-6	19	NA	TGCAGTGCTAGAGATCATTCGGAGGCAGGGGCCCTTCTTTATTCACCCCTCCACTTT	CSARDHSEAGALLYSPLHF
TRBV15	NA	TRBJ2-5	16	NA	TGTGCCACCAGCAGCCCAGTATGGGGGACAAAAGAGACCCAGTACTTC	CATSSPVWGTKETQYF
TRBV7-9	TRBD1	TRBJ2-7	15	few	TGTGCCAGCAGCCTCGGCAGGGGGCATCCCTACGAGCAGTACTTC	CASSLGRGHPYEQYF
TRBV28	NA	TRBJ2-7	14	few	TGTGCCAGCAGCCGGGACGTAAGTCGCGACGAGCAGTACTTC	CASSRDVSRDEQYF
TRBV29-1	NA	TRBJ1-1	11	NA	TGCAGCCCTCGAGTGAACACTGAAGCTTTCTTT	CSPRVNTEAFF
TRBV7-9	NA	TRBJ1-1	13	NA	TGTGCCAGCAGCTTAGAATCCCTCACTGAAGCTTTCTTT	CASSLESLTEAFF
TRBV7-9	TRBD1	TRBJ1-4	15	few	TGTGCCAGCAGCGTCCGTCGACAGGGCAATGAAAAACTGTTTTTT	CASSVRRQGNEKLFF
TRBV25-1	TRBD1	TRBJ1-4	14	NA	TGTGCCAGCACTAGAGGGACAGGGAATGAAAAACTGTTTTTT	CASTRGTGNEKLFF
TRBV19	NA	TRBJ2-3	14	NA	TGTGCCAGTAGCCGCAATGGAAACACAGATACGCAGTATTTT	CASSRNGNTDTQYF
TRBV7-9	TRBD1	TRBJ2-7	14	many	TGTGCCAGCAGCTCCCCAGGGGGAACCTACGAGCAGTACTTC	CASSSPGGTYEQYF
TRBV2	NA	TRBJ2-3	12	NA	TGTGCCAGCAGCGCGATTACAGATACGCAGTATTTT	CASSAITDTQYF
TRBV7-2	NA	TRBJ1-2	15	few	TGTGCCAGCAGCTTAGGGGCAGGGTTTGACTATGGCTACACCTTC	CASSLGAGFDYGYTF
TRBV25-1	NA	TRBJ2-2	16	NA	TGTGCCAGCAGTTACTCTCTGCGACAGAACACCGGGGAGCTGTTTTTT	CASSYSLRQNTGELFF
TRBV25-1	NA	TRBJ2-5	14	NA	TGTGCCAGCAGTTACACCGGGTCCCAAGAGACCCAGTACTTC	CASSYTGSQETQYF
TRBV19	TRBD1	TRBJ2-7	14	few	TGTGCCAGTAGTTTTTCCGGGACAGCCTACGAGCAGTACTTC	CASSFSGTAYEQYF
TRBV10-3	TRBD1	TRBJ1-2	15	NA	TGTGCCATCAGTTACTCCGGGACAGGGGGCCGAGGCTACACCTTC	CAISYSGTGGRGYTF
TRBV14	NA	TRBJ2-7	15	NA	TGTGCCAGCAGCCAGGGGACGACCGGGCGCTACGAGCAGTACTTC	CASSQGTTGRYEQYF
TRBV2	TRBD2	TRBJ2-7	18	NA	TGTGCCAGCAGCCAACTACCCGGGACTAGCGGGAGGGTCTACGAGCAGTACTTC	CASSQLPGTSGRVYEQYF
TRBV7-9	TRBD2	TRBJ2-2	15	once	TGTGCCAGCAGCTTGGCCGGGAGGCTCACCGGGGAGCTGTTTTTT	CASSLAGRLTGELFF
TRBV10-3	NA	TRBJ1-6	14	NA	TGTGCCATCAGTGAGGCCGGGACCAAATCACCCCTCCACTTT	CAISEAGTKSPLHF
TRBV10-3	NA	TRBJ1-5	14	NA	TGTGCCATCAGTGACGGGGGGGAAGGTCAGCCCCAGCATTTT	CAISDGGEGQPQHF
TRBV19	NA	TRBJ2-3	16	NA	TGTGCCAGTAGTATTTTTCGAGCAGGAAACACAGATACGCAGTATTTT	CASSIFRAGNTDTQYF
TRBV19	TRBD1	TRBJ2-7	14	few	TGTGCCAGTAGTGCCTCGACAGGGAACTACGAGCAGTACTTC	CASSASTGNYEQYF